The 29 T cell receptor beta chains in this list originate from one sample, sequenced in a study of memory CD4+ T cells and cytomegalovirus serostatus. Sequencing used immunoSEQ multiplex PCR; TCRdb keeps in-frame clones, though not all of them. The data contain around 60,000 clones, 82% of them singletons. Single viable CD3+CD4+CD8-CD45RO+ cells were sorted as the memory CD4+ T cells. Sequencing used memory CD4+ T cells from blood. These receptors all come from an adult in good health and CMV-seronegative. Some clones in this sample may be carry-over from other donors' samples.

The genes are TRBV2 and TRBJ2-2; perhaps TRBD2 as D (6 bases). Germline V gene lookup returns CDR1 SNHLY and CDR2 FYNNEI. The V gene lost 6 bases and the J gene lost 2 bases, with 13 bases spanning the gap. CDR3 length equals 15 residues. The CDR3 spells CASRGTDFNTGELFF. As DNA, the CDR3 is TGTGCCAGCAGGGGGACTGATTTTAACACCGGGGAGCTGTTTTTT.

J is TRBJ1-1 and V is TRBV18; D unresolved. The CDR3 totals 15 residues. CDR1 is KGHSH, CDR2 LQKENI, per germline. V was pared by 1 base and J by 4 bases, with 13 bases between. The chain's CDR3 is CASSPLAGAGTEAFF. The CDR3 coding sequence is TGTGCCAGCTCACCACTGGCCGGTGCAGGCACTGAAGCTTTCTTT.

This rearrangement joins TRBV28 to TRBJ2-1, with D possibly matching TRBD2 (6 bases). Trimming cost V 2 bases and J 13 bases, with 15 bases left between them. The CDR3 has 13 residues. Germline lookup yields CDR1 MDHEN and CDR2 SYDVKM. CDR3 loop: CASSLPRGARQFF. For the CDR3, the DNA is TGTGCCAGCAGTTTACCACGCGGGGCGAGACAGTTCTTC.

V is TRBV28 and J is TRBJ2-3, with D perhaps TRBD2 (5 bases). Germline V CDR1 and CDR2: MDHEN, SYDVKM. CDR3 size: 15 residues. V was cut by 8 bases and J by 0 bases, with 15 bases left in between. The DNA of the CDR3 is TGTGCCAGCCAAGGGCGGGCCCCTAGCACAGATACGCAGTATTTT. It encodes CASQGRAPSTDTQYF.

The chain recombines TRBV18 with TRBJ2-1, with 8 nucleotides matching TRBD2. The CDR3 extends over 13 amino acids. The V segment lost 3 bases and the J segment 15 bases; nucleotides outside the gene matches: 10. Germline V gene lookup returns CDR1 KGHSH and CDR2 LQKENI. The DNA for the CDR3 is TGTGCCAGCTCACCTGGCGGGGGGACTAGACGGTTCTTC. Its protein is CASSPGGGTRRFF.

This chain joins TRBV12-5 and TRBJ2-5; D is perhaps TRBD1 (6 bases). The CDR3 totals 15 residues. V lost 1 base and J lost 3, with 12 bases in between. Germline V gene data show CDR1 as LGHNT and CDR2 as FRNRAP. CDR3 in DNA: TGTGCTAGTGGTTTGGGCGCTGGACAGAAAGAGACCCAGTACTTC. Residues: CASGLGAGQKETQYF.

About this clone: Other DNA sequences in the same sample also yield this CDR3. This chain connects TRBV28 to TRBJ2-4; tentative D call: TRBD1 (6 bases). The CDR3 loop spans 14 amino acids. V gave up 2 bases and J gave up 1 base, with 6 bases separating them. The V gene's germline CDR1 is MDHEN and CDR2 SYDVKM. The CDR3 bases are TGTGCCAGCAGTTTACAGGGGGCCAAAAACATTCAGTACTTC. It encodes CASSLQGAKNIQYF.

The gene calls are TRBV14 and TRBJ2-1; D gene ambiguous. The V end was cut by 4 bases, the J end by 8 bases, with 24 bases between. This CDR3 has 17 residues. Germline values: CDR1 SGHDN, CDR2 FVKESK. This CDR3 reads CASSLGSGSAARYEQFF. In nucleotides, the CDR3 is TGTGCCAGCAGCCTGGGCTCCGGGTCTGCCGCAAGATATGAGCAGTTCTTC.

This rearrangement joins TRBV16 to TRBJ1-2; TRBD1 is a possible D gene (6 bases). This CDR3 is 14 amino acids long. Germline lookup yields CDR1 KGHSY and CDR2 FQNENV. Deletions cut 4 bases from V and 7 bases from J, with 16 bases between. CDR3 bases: TGTGCCAGCAGCCCCCCGGGGGCGAAAAGTGGCTACACCTTC. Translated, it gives CASSPPGAKSGYTF.

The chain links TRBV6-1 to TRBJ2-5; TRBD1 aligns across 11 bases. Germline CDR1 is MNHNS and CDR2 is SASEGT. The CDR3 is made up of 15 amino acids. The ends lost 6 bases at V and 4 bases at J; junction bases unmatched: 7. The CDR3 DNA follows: TGTGCCAGCAGATCCCCGGGGACAGGGGGAGAGACCCAGTACTTC. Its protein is CASRSPGTGGETQYF.

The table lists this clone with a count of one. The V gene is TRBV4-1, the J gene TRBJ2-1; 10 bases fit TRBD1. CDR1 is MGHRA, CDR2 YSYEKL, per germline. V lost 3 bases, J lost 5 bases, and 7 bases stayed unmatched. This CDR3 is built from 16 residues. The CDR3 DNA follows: TGCGCCAGCAGCCACCCGGGACAGGGGTTTGACAATGAGCAGTTCTTC. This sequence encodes CASSHPGQGFDNEQFF.

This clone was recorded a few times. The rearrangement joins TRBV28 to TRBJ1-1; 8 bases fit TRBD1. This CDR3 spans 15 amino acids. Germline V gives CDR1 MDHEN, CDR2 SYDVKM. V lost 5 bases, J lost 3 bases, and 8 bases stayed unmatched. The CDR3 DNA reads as TGTGCCAGCAGTCCCCGGGACAGGCCATACACTGAAGCTTTCTTT. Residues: CASSPRDRPYTEAFF.

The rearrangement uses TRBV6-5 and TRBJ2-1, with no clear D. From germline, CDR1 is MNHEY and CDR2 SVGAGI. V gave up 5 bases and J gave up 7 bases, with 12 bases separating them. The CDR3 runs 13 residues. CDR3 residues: CASSPVFGNEQFF. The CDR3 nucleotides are TGTGCCAGCAGTCCCGTCTTCGGGAATGAGCAGTTCTTC.

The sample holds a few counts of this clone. The DNA of the CDR3 is TGTGCCAGCTCACCACCGAAGCGGGGGAGGGAGGAGACCCAGTACTTC. It encodes CASSPPKRGREETQYF. The chain couples TRBV18 to TRBJ2-5; 8 bases line up with TRBD2. The germline gives CDR1 KGHSH, CDR2 LQKENI. The length of the CDR3 is 16 residues. With V trimmed by 0 bases and J by 5 bases, 8 bases remained unmatched.

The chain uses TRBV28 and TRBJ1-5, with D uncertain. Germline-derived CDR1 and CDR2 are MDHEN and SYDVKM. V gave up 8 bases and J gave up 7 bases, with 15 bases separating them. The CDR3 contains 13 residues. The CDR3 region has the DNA TGTGCCAGCCTAAGTAAAGGATGGCAGCCCCAGCATTTT. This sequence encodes CASLSKGWQPQHF.

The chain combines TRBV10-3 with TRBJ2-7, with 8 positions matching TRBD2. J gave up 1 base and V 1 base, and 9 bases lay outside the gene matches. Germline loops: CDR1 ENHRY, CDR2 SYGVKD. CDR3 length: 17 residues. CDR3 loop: CAISEFHGREVSYEQYF. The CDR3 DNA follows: TGTGCCATCAGTGAGTTCCATGGGCGGGAGGTTTCCTACGAGCAGTACTTC.

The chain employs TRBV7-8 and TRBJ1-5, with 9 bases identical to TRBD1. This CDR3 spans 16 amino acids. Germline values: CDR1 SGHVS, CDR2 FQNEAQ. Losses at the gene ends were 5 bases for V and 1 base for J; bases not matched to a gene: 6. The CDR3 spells CASSPRGQGSNQPQHF. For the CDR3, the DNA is TGTGCCAGCAGCCCCCGGGGACAGGGAAGCAATCAGCCCCAGCATTTT.

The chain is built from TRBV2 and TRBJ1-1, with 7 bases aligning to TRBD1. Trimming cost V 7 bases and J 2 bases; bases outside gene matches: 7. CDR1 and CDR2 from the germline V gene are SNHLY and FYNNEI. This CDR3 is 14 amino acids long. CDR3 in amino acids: CASTTTGINTEAFF. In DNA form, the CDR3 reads TGTGCCAGCACTACGACAGGGATTAACACTGAAGCTTTCTTT. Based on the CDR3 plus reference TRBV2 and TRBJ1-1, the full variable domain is EPEVTQTPSHQVTQMGQEVILRCVPISNHLYFYWYRQILGQKVEFLVSFYNNEISEKSEIFDDQFSVERPDGSNFTLKIRSTKLEDSAMYFCASTTTGINTEAFFGQGTRLTVV.

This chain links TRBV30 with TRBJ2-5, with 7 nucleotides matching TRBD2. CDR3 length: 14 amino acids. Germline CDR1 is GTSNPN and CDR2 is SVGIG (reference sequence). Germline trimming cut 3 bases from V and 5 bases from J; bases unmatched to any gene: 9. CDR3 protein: CAWSSAGVRETQYF. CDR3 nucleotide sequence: TGTGCCTGGAGCTCTGCGGGAGTGAGGGAGACCCAGTACTTC.

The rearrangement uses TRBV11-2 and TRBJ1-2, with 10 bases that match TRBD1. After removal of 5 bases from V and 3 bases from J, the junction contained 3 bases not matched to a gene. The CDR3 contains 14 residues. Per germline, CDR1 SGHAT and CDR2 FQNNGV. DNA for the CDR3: TGTGCCAGCAGCAGGGACAGGGGAGACTATGGCTACACCTTC. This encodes CASSRDRGDYGYTF.

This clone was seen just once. The CDR3 here is CASSETSFSGNTIYF. CDR3 bases: TGTGCCAGCAGCGAGACATCCTTCTCTGGAAACACCATATATTTT. V gene TRBV2 combines with J gene TRBJ1-3; D is ambiguous. The CDR3 extends over 15 amino acids. Germline assignment: CDR1 SNHLY and CDR2 FYNNEI. Trimming pared 6 bases from V and 0 bases from J, leaving 12 bases between.

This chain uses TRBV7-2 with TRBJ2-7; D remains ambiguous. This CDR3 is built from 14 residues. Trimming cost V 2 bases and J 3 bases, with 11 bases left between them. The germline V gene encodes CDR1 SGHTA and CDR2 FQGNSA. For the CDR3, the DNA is TGTGCCAGCAGCTTACGTGCCATTGGCTACGAGCAGTACTTC. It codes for CASSLRAIGYEQYF.

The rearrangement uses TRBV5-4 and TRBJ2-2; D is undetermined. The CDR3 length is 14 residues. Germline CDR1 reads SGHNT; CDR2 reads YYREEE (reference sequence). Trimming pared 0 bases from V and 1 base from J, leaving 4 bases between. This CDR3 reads CASSLGMNTGELFF. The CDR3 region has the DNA TGTGCCAGCAGCTTGGGCATGAACACCGGGGAGCTGTTTTTT.

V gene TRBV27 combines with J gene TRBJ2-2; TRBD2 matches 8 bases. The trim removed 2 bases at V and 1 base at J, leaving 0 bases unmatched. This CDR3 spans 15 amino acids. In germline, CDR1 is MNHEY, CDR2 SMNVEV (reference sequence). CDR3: CASSLLAGNTGELFF. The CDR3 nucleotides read TGTGCCAGCAGTTTACTAGCGGGGAACACCGGGGAGCTGTTTTTT.

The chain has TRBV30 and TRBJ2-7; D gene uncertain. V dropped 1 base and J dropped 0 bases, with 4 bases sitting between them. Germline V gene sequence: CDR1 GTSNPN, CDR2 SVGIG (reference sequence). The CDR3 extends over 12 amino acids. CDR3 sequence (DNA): TGTGCCTGGAGTGAATCCTCCTACGAGCAGTACTTC. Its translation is CAWSESSYEQYF.

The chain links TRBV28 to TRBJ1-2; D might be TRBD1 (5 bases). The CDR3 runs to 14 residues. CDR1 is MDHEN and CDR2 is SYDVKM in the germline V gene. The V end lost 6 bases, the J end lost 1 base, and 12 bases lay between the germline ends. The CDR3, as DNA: TGTGCCAGCAGAGGCGGGGGACTTAACTATGGCTACACCTTC. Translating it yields CASRGGGLNYGYTF.

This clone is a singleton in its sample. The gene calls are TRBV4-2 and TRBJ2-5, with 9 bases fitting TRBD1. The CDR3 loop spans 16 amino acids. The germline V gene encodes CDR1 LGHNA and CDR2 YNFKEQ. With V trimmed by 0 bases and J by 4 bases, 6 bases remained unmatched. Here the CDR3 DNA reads TGTGCCAGCAGCCAAGATTCGGGGACAGGGCGAGAGACCCAGTACTTC. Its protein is CASSQDSGTGRETQYF.

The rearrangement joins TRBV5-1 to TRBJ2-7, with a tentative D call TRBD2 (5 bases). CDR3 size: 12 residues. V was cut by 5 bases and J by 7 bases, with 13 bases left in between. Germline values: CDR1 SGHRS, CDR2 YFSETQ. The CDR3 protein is CASSPSGEEQYF. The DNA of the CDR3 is TGCGCCAGCAGTCCGTCTGGGGAGGAGCAGTACTTC.

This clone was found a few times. The CDR3 DNA reads as TGTGCCACCAGCAGATCGGGGTCGAAGGGCACTGAAGCTTTCTTT. The encoded protein is CATSRSGSKGTEAFF. The gene calls are TRBV15 and TRBJ1-1; D ambiguous. The CDR3 loop spans 15 amino acids. From germline, CDR1 is LNHNV and CDR2 YYDKDF (reference sequence). The V and J ends lost 2 bases and 4 bases respectively, with 14 bases between them.